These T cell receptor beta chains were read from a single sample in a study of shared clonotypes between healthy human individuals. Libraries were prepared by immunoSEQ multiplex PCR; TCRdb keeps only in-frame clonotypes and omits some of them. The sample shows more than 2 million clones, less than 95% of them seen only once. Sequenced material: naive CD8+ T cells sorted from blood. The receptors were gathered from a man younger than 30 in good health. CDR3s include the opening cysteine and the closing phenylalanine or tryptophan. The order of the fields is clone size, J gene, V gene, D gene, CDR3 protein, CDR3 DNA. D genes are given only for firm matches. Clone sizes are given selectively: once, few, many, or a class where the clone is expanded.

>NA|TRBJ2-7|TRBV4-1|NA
CASSQEPRMRVWQYF
TGCGCCAGCAGCCAAGAACCTAGGATGAGAGTCTGGCAGTACTTC
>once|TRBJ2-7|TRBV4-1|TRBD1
CASSLRGPDEQYF
TGCGCCAGCAGCCTCAGGGGGCCAGACGAGCAGTACTTC
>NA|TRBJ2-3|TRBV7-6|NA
CASSLDPGFTDTQYF
TGTGCCAGCAGCTTAGACCCGGGATTTACAGATACGCAGTATTTT
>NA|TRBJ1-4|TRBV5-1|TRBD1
CASSPDRGPPNEKLFF
TGCGCCAGCAGCCCGGACAGGGGGCCTCCTAATGAAAAACTGTTTTTT
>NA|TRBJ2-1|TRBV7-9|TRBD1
CASSSPTGGSLFF
TGTGCCAGCAGCTCTCCAACAGGGGGTTCCCTGTTCTTC
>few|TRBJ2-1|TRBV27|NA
CASSLAGNEQFF
TGTGCCAGCAGTCTAGCAGGGAATGAGCAGTTCTTC
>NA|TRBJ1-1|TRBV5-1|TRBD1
CASSRDSSYTEAFF
TGCGCCAGCAGCCGGGACAGTTCTTACACTGAAGCTTTCTTT
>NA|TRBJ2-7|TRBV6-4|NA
CASSGSYEQYF
TGTGCCAGCAGTGGGTCCTACGAGCAGTACTTC
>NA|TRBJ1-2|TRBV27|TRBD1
CASSLSAGQGNYGYTF
TGTGCCAGCAGTCTCTCCGCGGGACAGGGGAACTATGGCTACACCTTC
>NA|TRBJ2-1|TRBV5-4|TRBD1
CASSPGRTGPYNEQFF
TGTGCCAGCAGCCCGGGAAGGACAGGACCCTACAATGAGCAGTTCTTC
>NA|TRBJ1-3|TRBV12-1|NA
CASSPPGSALSGNTIYF
TGTGCCAGCAGTCCCCCGGGAAGTGCCCTCTCTGGAAACACCATATATTTT
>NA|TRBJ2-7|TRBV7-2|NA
CASSAVPTYEQYF
TGTGCCAGCAGCGCGGTTCCTACCTACGAGCAGTACTTC
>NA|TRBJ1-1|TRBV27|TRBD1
CASSFYRGTEAFF
TGTGCCAGCTCGTTTTACAGGGGAACTGAAGCTTTCTTT
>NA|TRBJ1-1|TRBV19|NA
CASSMTDWGNTEAFF
TGTGCCAGTAGTATGACGGATTGGGGGAACACTGAAGCTTTCTTT
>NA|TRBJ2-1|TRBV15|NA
CATSRDLGGYNEQFF
TGTGCCACCAGCAGAGATCTAGGGGGTTACAATGAGCAGTTCTTC
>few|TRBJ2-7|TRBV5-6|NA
CASSYGGGYEQYF
TGTGCCAGCAGCTATGGCGGCGGGTACGAGCAGTACTTC
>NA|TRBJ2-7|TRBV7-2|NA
CASSLGPEDYEQYF
TGTGCCAGCAGCTTAGGTCCAGAGGACTACGAGCAGTACTTC
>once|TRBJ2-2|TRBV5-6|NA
CASSSPLGHEGGELFF
TGTGCCAGCAGCTCGCCGCTGGGACACGAGGGCGGGGAGCTGTTTTTT
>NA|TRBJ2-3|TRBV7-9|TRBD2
CASSTSGVTDTQYF
TGTGCCAGCAGCACAAGCGGGGTAACAGATACGCAGTATTTT
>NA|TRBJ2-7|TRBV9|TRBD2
CASSVASGSYEQYF
TGTGCCAGCTCCGTGGCTAGCGGGAGTTACGAGCAGTACTTC
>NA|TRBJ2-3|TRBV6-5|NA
CASSYLGADTQYF
TGTGCCAGCAGTTACCTGGGTGCAGATACGCAGTATTTT
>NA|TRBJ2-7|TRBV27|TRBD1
CASTDRGPTYEQYF
TGTGCCAGCACTGACAGGGGCCCAACCTACGAGCAGTACTTC
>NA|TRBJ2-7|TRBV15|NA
CATSREKHTYEQYF
TGTGCCACCAGCAGAGAAAAGCATACCTACGAGCAGTACTTC
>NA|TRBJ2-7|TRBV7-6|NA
CASSPGQGWYEQYF
TGTGCCAGCAGCCCCGGGCAGGGATGGTACGAGCAGTACTTC
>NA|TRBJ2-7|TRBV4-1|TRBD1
CASSQGTASSYEQYF
TGCGCCAGCAGCCAGGGGACAGCGTCCTCCTACGAGCAGTACTTC
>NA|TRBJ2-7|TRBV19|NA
CASSIGGGDYEQYF
TGTGCCAGTAGTATAGGGGGCGGAGACTACGAGCAGTACTTC
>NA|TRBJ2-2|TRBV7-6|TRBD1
CASSLRRQGSWAGELFF
TGTGCCAGCAGCTTAAGAAGACAGGGAAGCTGGGCCGGGGAGCTGTTTTTT
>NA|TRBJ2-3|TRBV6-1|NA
CASTWRKGSTDTQYF
TGTGCCAGCACGTGGCGCAAGGGTAGCACAGATACGCAGTATTTT
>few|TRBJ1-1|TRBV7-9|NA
CASSLGQMNTEAFF
TGTGCCAGCAGCTTAGGGCAGATGAACACTGAAGCTTTCTTT
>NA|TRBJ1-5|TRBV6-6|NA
CASSYSAGYSNQPQHF
TGTGCCAGCAGTTACTCGGCGGGGTATAGCAATCAGCCCCAGCATTTT
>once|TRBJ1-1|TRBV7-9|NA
CASSPARIEAFF
TGTGCCAGCAGCCCGGCCAGAATCGAAGCTTTCTTT
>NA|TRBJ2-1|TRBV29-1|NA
CSHIGGNEQFF
TGCAGCCACATAGGGGGCAATGAGCAGTTCTTC
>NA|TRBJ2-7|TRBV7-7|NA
CASSPGSTSGSYEQYF
TGTGCTAGCAGCCCCGGTTCAACGTCCGGCTCCTACGAGCAGTACTTC
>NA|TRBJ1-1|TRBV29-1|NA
CSTLDGAGVTNTEAFF
TGCAGCACCCTCGACGGGGCAGGGGTGACGAACACTGAAGCTTTCTTT
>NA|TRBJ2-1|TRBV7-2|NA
CASSWTSSEQFF
TGTGCCAGCAGCTGGACGTCTTCGGAGCAGTTCTTC
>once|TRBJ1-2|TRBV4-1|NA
CASSQEEGPRGYTF
TGCGCCAGCAGCCAAGAGGAAGGGCCCCGTGGCTACACCTTC
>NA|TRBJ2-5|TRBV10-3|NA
CAISEGLTQYF
TGTGCCATCAGTGAGGGTCTGACCCAGTACTTC
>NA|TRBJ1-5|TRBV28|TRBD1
CASNDLGQLSNQPQHF
TGTGCCAGCAACGACCTGGGACAGCTTAGCAATCAGCCCCAGCATTTT
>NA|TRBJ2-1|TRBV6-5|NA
CASSPDRAINNEQFF
TGTGCCAGCAGCCCCGACAGAGCAATAAACAATGAGCAGTTCTTC
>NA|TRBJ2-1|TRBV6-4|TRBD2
CASSDNGLADNEQFF
TGTGCCAGCAGTGATAACGGACTAGCGGACAATGAGCAGTTCTTC
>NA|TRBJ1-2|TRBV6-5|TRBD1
CASSYSGQGEQGYTF
TGTGCCAGCAGTTACTCAGGACAGGGGGAACAGGGCTACACCTTC
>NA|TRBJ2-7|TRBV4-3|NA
CASSQVGDSGEQYF
TGCGCCAGCAGCCAAGTTGGGGACTCGGGTGAGCAGTACTTC
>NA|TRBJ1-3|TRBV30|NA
CAWSRDSGNTIYF
TGTGCCTGGAGCCGGGACTCTGGAAACACCATATATTTT
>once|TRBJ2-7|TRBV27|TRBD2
CASSSVTSGTGEQYF
TGTGCCAGCAGTTCGGTAACTAGCGGGACCGGGGAGCAGTACTTC
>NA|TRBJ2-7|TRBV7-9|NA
CASSSGGQGAYEQYF
TGTGCCAGCAGCTCGGGAGGACAGGGCGCCTACGAGCAGTACTTC